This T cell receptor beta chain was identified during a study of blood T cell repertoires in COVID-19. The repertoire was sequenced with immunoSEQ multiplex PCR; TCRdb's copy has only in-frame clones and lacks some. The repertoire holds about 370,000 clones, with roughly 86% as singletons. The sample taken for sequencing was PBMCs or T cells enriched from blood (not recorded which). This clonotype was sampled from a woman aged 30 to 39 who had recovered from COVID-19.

The CDR3 spells CASSLAFRRTDSNYGYTF. The DNA of the CDR3 is TGCGCCAGCAGCTTGGCCTTTCGCCGGACAGACTCTAACTATGGCTACACCTTC. The chain recombines TRBV5-1 with TRBJ1-2; maybe TRBD1 (6 bases). The ends were cut back, 0 bases at V and 0 bases at J, with 18 bases in the middle. This CDR3 region has 18 residues. Germline V gene sequence: CDR1 SGHRS, CDR2 YFSETQ. Variable domain in full (rest from reference TRBV5-1 and TRBJ1-2): KAGVTQTPRYLIKTRGQQVTLSCSPISGHRSVSWYQQTPGQGLQFLFEYFSETQRNKGNFPGRFSGRQFSNSRSEMNVSTLELGDSALYLCASSLAFRRTDSNYGYTFGSGTRLTVV.